A selection of T cell receptor beta chains follows, all from one sample in a study of blood T cell repertoires in COVID-19. Some clones are missing from TCRdb's copy, which holds only in-frame ones; the method was immunoSEQ multiplex PCR. The sample records 250,000 or so clones, about 82% being singletons. The sequencing input was peripheral blood. Source of these receptors: a man older than 75 with acute or convalescent COVID-19. CDR3s include the opening cysteine and the closing phenylalanine or tryptophan. Each record gives: CDR3 DNA, CDR3 protein, J gene, D gene, V gene, clone size. The D gene is left open where the match is weak. The size field is filled for only some rows; it gives once, few, many or a size class.

cdr3_nt: TGCGCCAGCAGCGACCGGGACAGGGGGCCCCCTGAAGCTTTCTTT
cdr3_aa: CASSDRDRGPPEAFF
j_call: TRBJ1-1
d_call: TRBD1
v_call: TRBV4-1
clone_size: NA

cdr3_nt: TGTGCCAGCAGTGAAGGGGGGAACTATGGCTACACCTTC
cdr3_aa: CASSEGGNYGYTF
j_call: TRBJ1-2
d_call: NA
v_call: TRBV25-1
clone_size: few

cdr3_nt: TGTGCCAGCAGTCAAATCAGGGACAGGGCTACCACCGGGGAGCTGTTTTTT
cdr3_aa: CASSQIRDRATTGELFF
j_call: TRBJ2-2
d_call: TRBD1
v_call: TRBV2
clone_size: NA

cdr3_nt: TGTGCCAGCAGTGATCTTAATTCACCCCTCCACTTT
cdr3_aa: CASSDLNSPLHF
j_call: TRBJ1-6
d_call: NA
v_call: TRBV2
clone_size: few

cdr3_nt: TGTGCCAGCAGTTTTGCAGGGTCCGGTGAGCAGTACTTC
cdr3_aa: CASSFAGSGEQYF
j_call: TRBJ2-7
d_call: NA
v_call: TRBV12-3/TRBV12-4
clone_size: NA

cdr3_nt: TGTGCCAGCAGTCTGACAGTCATCATGACCCAGCATTTT
cdr3_aa: CASSLTVIMTQHF
j_call: TRBJ1-5
d_call: NA
v_call: TRBV28
clone_size: NA

cdr3_nt: TGTGCCAGCAGTGAAGCGGCGGGGCCTAACTATGGCTACACCTTC
cdr3_aa: CASSEAAGPNYGYTF
j_call: TRBJ1-2
d_call: NA
v_call: TRBV6-1
clone_size: NA

cdr3_nt: TGTGCCAGCAGCTCCCCTCCGGGGGGGCCTAGCACAGATACGCAGTATTTT
cdr3_aa: CASSSPPGGPSTDTQYF
j_call: TRBJ2-3
d_call: TRBD2
v_call: TRBV5-5
clone_size: NA

cdr3_nt: TGTGCCAGCAGTTTAAAAGCAACAGGTTACTACGAGCAGTACTTC
cdr3_aa: CASSLKATGYYEQYF
j_call: TRBJ2-7
d_call: NA
v_call: TRBV27
clone_size: NA

cdr3_nt: TGCAGCGTTGGCAGGGAAGGAAACATTCAGTACTTC
cdr3_aa: CSVGREGNIQYF
j_call: TRBJ2-4
d_call: NA
v_call: TRBV29-1
clone_size: NA

cdr3_nt: TGCGCCAGCAGCTTGGCCGCGGGAGGGCCGAAGGGGACCCAGTACTTC
cdr3_aa: CASSLAAGGPKGTQYF
j_call: TRBJ2-5
d_call: TRBD2
v_call: TRBV5-1
clone_size: NA

cdr3_nt: TGTGCCAGCAGCCTGAAGAGGGTCGGGACTGAAGCTTTCTTT
cdr3_aa: CASSLKRVGTEAFF
j_call: TRBJ1-1
d_call: NA
v_call: TRBV2
clone_size: NA

cdr3_nt: TGTGCCAGCAGTTCGCTCGTCGGGACAGCGTCCCCCGAGCAGTACTTC
cdr3_aa: CASSSLVGTASPEQYF
j_call: TRBJ2-7
d_call: TRBD1
v_call: TRBV28
clone_size: NA

cdr3_nt: TGTGCCAGCAGTGAAGCCCAGTCAGGCCTGGCGAACACTGAAGCTTTCTTT
cdr3_aa: CASSEAQSGLANTEAFF
j_call: TRBJ1-1
d_call: NA
v_call: TRBV6-1
clone_size: NA

cdr3_nt: TGTGCCAGCAGCAGACAGGGAGCAGGTGAAGCTTTCTTT
cdr3_aa: CASSRQGAGEAFF
j_call: TRBJ1-1
d_call: TRBD1
v_call: TRBV14
clone_size: NA

cdr3_nt: TGTGCCAGCAGTTCGGGGGGCAGCAATCAGCCCCAGCATTTT
cdr3_aa: CASSSGGSNQPQHF
j_call: TRBJ1-5
d_call: NA
v_call: TRBV28
clone_size: NA

cdr3_nt: TGTGCCAGCAGCGTAACTGAGACTAGCACAGAGACCCAGTACTTC
cdr3_aa: CASSVTETSTETQYF
j_call: TRBJ2-5
d_call: TRBD2
v_call: TRBV9
clone_size: NA

cdr3_nt: TGTGCCAGCTCACTAGCGGTAGATACGCAGTATTTT
cdr3_aa: CASSLAVDTQYF
j_call: TRBJ2-3
d_call: TRBD2
v_call: TRBV6-5
clone_size: NA

cdr3_nt: TGTGCCAGCAGGATGAGGGCTACGAATAGCAATCAGCCCCAGCATTTT
cdr3_aa: CASRMRATNSNQPQHF
j_call: TRBJ1-5
d_call: NA
v_call: TRBV28
clone_size: NA

cdr3_nt: TGTGCCAGCAGCCAGGGGAATATGAACACTGAAGCTTTCTTT
cdr3_aa: CASSQGNMNTEAFF
j_call: TRBJ1-1
d_call: NA
v_call: TRBV6-5
clone_size: NA

cdr3_nt: TGTGCCAGCAGCCCGCCAGAGGGAAGCTACACCTTC
cdr3_aa: CASSPPEGSYTF
j_call: TRBJ1-2
d_call: NA
v_call: TRBV28
clone_size: NA

cdr3_nt: TGTGCCAGCAGCCTTCTAGGGGGTGAGACCCAGTACTTC
cdr3_aa: CASSLLGGETQYF
j_call: TRBJ2-5
d_call: NA
v_call: TRBV27
clone_size: NA

cdr3_nt: TGTGCCAGCAGTCAACAGGGGCTAAGGAACACTGAAGCTTTCTTT
cdr3_aa: CASSQQGLRNTEAFF
j_call: TRBJ1-1
d_call: TRBD1
v_call: TRBV6-5
clone_size: NA

cdr3_nt: TGTGCCAGCAGCTTAGGAGGGGAGGGTAGGGCTTTCTTT
cdr3_aa: CASSLGGEGRAFF
j_call: TRBJ1-1
d_call: NA
v_call: TRBV7-8
clone_size: few

cdr3_nt: TGTGCCACCAGTGTCTCTGGCCGGGACACTGAAGCTTTCTTT
cdr3_aa: CATSVSGRDTEAFF
j_call: TRBJ1-1
d_call: NA
v_call: TRBV24-1
clone_size: NA

cdr3_nt: TGCAGTGCTAGTCTAGCGGGCATCTCCTACGAGCAGTACTTC
cdr3_aa: CSASLAGISYEQYF
j_call: TRBJ2-7
d_call: TRBD2
v_call: TRBV20-1
clone_size: NA

cdr3_nt: TGTGCCAGCAGCCCTTCGGGGACTAGCGGGAGTTTGGAGCAGTTCTTC
cdr3_aa: CASSPSGTSGSLEQFF
j_call: TRBJ2-1
d_call: TRBD2
v_call: TRBV7-3
clone_size: NA

cdr3_nt: TGTGCCAGCAGTCCCCTCCGGCAGGTCCTGTATCCCTTCTACGAGCAGTACTTC
cdr3_aa: CASSPLRQVLYPFYEQYF
j_call: TRBJ2-7
d_call: NA
v_call: TRBV28
clone_size: once

cdr3_nt: TGTGCCAGCAGTTACGAGGGTCTACTGCAGCCCCAGCATTTT
cdr3_aa: CASSYEGLLQPQHF
j_call: TRBJ1-5
d_call: NA
v_call: TRBV6-5
clone_size: NA

cdr3_nt: TGTGCCAGCAGCTTAGCAGGGTGGGGGGCCCAGTACTTC
cdr3_aa: CASSLAGWGAQYF
j_call: TRBJ2-5
d_call: NA
v_call: TRBV7-2
clone_size: NA

cdr3_nt: TGTGCCAGCAGAGGACTAGCGGGAGATACGCAGTATTTT
cdr3_aa: CASRGLAGDTQYF
j_call: TRBJ2-3
d_call: TRBD2
v_call: TRBV12-3/TRBV12-4
clone_size: NA

cdr3_nt: TGTGCCAGCAGCTACACCGGACAGAATGAAGCTTTCTTT
cdr3_aa: CASSYTGQNEAFF
j_call: TRBJ1-1
d_call: NA
v_call: TRBV7-3
clone_size: NA

cdr3_nt: TGTGCCAGCAGCGCTCAAACTCCGGATACGCAGTATTTT
cdr3_aa: CASSAQTPDTQYF
j_call: TRBJ2-3
d_call: NA
v_call: TRBV9
clone_size: NA

cdr3_nt: TGTGCCAGCAGGGAGTCCAACAGGGTTGACTATGGCTACACCTTC
cdr3_aa: CASRESNRVDYGYTF
j_call: TRBJ1-2
d_call: NA
v_call: TRBV6-5
clone_size: NA

cdr3_nt: TGTGCCAGCAGTTTAACCCTAGACAGAAATTCACCCCTCCACTTT
cdr3_aa: CASSLTLDRNSPLHF
j_call: TRBJ1-6
d_call: NA
v_call: TRBV27
clone_size: NA

cdr3_nt: TGTGCCAGCAGTGAATTGTGGGGAGAGAGTGGCTACACCTTC
cdr3_aa: CASSELWGESGYTF
j_call: TRBJ1-2
d_call: NA
v_call: TRBV6-1
clone_size: NA

cdr3_nt: TGTGCCAGCTCGGGACTAGCGGAGTCAGGGACCCAGTACTTC
cdr3_aa: CASSGLAESGTQYF
j_call: TRBJ2-5
d_call: TRBD2
v_call: TRBV18
clone_size: few

cdr3_nt: TGTGCCAGCAGCCTTGTGGCGGGAGGAGAGACCCAGTACTTC
cdr3_aa: CASSLVAGGETQYF
j_call: TRBJ2-5
d_call: TRBD2
v_call: TRBV11-2
clone_size: NA

cdr3_nt: TGTGCCAGCAGTTCCACAGGAGCTAACTATGGCTACACCTTC
cdr3_aa: CASSSTGANYGYTF
j_call: TRBJ1-2
d_call: NA
v_call: TRBV6-5
clone_size: few

cdr3_nt: TGCGCCAGCAGCCTGCCGGGTCAGGGTGGCGAGCAGTACTTC
cdr3_aa: CASSLPGQGGEQYF
j_call: TRBJ2-7
d_call: NA
v_call: TRBV5-1
clone_size: few

cdr3_nt: TGTGCCAGCAGTTACTCGAGAGGGTCGGCGGGGGGACCCTATAATTCACCCCTCCACTTT
cdr3_aa: CASSYSRGSAGGPYNSPLHF
j_call: TRBJ1-6
d_call: NA
v_call: TRBV6-2/TRBV6-3
clone_size: once

cdr3_nt: TGTGCCAGCAGCCGCGGGAGGGGGAAAGGGGGCACAGATACGCAGTATTTT
cdr3_aa: CASSRGRGKGGTDTQYF
j_call: TRBJ2-3
d_call: TRBD2
v_call: TRBV11-2
clone_size: once

cdr3_nt: TGTGCCAGCAGGACAGGGGCGGGCTCCTACGAGCAGTACTTC
cdr3_aa: CASRTGAGSYEQYF
j_call: TRBJ2-7
d_call: TRBD1
v_call: TRBV2
clone_size: NA

cdr3_nt: TGTGCCAGCAGCTATGGGCGTGCGGGCGAGCAGTACTTC
cdr3_aa: CASSYGRAGEQYF
j_call: TRBJ2-7
d_call: NA
v_call: TRBV7-9
clone_size: NA

cdr3_nt: TGTGCCAGCACTCGGACAGGGCGAGAGACCCAGTACTTC
cdr3_aa: CASTRTGRETQYF
j_call: TRBJ2-5
d_call: TRBD1
v_call: TRBV6-5
clone_size: NA

cdr3_nt: TGTGCCAGCAGCTTAGGAGTCCGAGGCAGGGACACTGAAGCTTTCTTT
cdr3_aa: CASSLGVRGRDTEAFF
j_call: TRBJ1-1
d_call: NA
v_call: TRBV11-3
clone_size: few

cdr3_nt: TGTGCCAGCAGCCCCGGACTAGCGCCACGCCCAGATACGCAGTATTTT
cdr3_aa: CASSPGLAPRPDTQYF
j_call: TRBJ2-3
d_call: TRBD2
v_call: TRBV5-6
clone_size: NA

cdr3_nt: TGTGCCAGTAGTTTGACAGATTATAACTATGGCTACACCTTC
cdr3_aa: CASSLTDYNYGYTF
j_call: TRBJ1-2
d_call: NA
v_call: TRBV19
clone_size: NA